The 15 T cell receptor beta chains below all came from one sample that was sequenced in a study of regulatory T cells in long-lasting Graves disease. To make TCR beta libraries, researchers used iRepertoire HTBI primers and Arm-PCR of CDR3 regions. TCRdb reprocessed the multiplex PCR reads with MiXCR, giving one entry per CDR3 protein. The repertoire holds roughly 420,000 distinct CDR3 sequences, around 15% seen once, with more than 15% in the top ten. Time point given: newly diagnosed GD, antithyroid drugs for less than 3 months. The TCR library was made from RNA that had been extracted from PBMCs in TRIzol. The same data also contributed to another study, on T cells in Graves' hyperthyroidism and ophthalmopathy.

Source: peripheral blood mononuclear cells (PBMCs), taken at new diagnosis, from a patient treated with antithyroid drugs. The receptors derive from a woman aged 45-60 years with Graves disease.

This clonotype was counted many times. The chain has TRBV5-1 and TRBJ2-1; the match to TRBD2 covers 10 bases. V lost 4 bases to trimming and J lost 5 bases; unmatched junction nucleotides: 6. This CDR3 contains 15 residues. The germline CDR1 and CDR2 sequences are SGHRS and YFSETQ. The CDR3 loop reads CASSPSLAGDNEQFF. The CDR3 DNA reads TGCGCCAGCAGCCCAAGTCTAGCGGGAGACAATGAGCAGTTCTTC.

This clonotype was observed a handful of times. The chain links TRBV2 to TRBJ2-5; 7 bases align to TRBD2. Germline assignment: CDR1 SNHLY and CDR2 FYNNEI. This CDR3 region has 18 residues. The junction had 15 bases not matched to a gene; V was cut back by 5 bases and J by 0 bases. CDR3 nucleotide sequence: TGTGCCAGCAGTCCCCCCTGGGCCTCAACTAGCGACCAAGAGACCCAGTACTTC. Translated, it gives CASSPPWASTSDQETQYF.

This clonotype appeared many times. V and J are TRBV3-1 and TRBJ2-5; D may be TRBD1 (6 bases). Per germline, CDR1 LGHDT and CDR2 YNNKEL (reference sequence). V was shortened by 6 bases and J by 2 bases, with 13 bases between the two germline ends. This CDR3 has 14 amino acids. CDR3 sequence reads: CASRPFGTQETQYF. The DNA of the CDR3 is TGTGCCAGCAGGCCCTTCGGGACACAAGAGACCCAGTACTTC.

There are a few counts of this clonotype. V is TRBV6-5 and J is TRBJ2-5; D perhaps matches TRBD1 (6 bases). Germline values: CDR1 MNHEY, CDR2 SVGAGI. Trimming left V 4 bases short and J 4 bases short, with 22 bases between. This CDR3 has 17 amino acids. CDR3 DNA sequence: TGTGCCAGCAGTTTTACCCCACTGGGGGCGCTTGGAGAGACCCAGTACTTC. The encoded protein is CASSFTPLGALGETQYF.

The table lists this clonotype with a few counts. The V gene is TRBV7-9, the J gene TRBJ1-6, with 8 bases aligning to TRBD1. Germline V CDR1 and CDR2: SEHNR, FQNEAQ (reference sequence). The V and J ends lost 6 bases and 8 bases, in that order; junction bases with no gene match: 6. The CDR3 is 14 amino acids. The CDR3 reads CASRKSGGDSPLHF. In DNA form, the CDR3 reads TGTGCCAGCAGGAAATCAGGGGGCGATTCACCCCTCCACTTT.

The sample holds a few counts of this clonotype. As DNA, the CDR3 is TGTGCCAGCAGCCTGAATGCGGGATCTGGAAACACCATATATTTT. Amino acids: CASSLNAGSGNTIYF. The V and J genes are TRBV7-3 and TRBJ1-3; D remains unclear. This CDR3 region has 15 residues. V dropped 5 bases and J dropped 1 base, with 12 bases sitting between them. Germline V lookup: CDR1 SGHTA, CDR2 FQGTGA.

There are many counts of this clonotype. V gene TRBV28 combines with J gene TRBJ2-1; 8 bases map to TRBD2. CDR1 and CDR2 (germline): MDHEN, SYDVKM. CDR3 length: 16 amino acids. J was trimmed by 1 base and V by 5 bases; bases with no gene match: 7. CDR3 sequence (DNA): TGTGCCAGCAGTCGGGCCGGACTAGCATCCTACAATGAGCAGTTCTTC. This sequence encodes CASSRAGLASYNEQFF.

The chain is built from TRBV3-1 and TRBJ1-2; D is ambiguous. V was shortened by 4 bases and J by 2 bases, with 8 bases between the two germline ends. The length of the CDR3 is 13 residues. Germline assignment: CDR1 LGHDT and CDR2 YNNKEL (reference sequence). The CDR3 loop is CASSPRENYGYTF. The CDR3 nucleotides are TGTGCCAGCAGCCCTCGGGAGAACTATGGCTACACCTTC.

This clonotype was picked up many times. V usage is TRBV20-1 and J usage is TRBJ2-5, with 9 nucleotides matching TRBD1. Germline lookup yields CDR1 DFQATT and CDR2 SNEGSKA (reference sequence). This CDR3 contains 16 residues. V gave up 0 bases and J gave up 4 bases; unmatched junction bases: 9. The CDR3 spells CSARDRAGTGLETQYF. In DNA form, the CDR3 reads TGCAGTGCTAGAGATCGAGCCGGGACAGGGCTAGAGACCCAGTACTTC.

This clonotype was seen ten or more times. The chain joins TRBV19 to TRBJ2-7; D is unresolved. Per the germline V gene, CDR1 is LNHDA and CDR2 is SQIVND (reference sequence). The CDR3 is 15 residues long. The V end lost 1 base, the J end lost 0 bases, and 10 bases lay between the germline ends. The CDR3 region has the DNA TGTGCCAGTAGTATAGGGCCAGCAGCCTCCTACGAGCAGTACTTC. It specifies CASSIGPAASYEQYF. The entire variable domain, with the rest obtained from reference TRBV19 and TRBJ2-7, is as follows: DGGITQSPKYLFRKEGQNVTLSCEQNLNHDAMYWYRQDPGQGLRLIYYSQIVNDFQKGDIAEGYSVSREKKESFPLTVTSAQKNPTAFYLCASSIGPAASYEQYFGPGTRLTVT.

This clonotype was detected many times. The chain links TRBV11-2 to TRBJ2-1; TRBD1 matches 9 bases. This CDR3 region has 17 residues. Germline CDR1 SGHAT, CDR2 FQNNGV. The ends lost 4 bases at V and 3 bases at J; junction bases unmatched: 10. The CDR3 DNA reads TGTGCCAGCAGCTCCGGGACAGGGCGCGGAAACTACAATGAGCAGTTCTTC. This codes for CASSSGTGRGNYNEQFF.

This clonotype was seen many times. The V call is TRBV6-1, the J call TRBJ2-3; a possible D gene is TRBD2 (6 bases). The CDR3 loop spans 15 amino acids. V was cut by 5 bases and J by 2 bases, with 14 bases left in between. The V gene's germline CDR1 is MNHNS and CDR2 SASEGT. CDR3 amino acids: CASSPVGGLTDTQYF. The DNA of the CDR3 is TGTGCCAGCAGTCCCGTGGGAGGACTCACAGATACGCAGTATTTT.

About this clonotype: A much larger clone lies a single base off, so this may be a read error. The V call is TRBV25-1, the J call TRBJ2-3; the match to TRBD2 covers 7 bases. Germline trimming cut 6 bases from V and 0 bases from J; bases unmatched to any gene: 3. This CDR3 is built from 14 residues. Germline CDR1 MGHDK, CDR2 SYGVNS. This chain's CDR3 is CASRGGLSTDTQYF. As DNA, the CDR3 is TGTGCCAGCAGGGGGGGACTAAGCACAGATACGCAGTATTTT. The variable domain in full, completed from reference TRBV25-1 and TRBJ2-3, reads EADIYQTPRYLVIGTGKKITLECSQTMGHDKMYWYQQDPGMELHLIHYSYGVNSTEKGDLSSESTVSRIRTEHFPLTLESARPSHTSQYLCASRGGLSTDTQYFGPGTRLTVL.

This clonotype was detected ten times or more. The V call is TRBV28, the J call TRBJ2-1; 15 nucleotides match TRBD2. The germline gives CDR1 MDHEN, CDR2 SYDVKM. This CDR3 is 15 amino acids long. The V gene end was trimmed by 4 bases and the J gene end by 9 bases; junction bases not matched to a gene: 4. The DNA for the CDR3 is TGTGCCAGCAGTTCCGGACTAGCGGGAGGGGGTGAGCAGTTCTTC. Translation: CASSSGLAGGGEQFF.

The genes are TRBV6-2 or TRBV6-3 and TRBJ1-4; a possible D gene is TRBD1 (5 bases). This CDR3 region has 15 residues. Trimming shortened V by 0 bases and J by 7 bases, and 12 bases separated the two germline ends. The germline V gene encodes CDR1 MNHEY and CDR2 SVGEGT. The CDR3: CASSYSGGEVEKLFF. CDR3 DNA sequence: TGTGCCAGCAGTTACTCGGGAGGGGAGGTTGAAAAACTGTTTTTT.